The 6 T cell receptor beta chains below all came from one sample that was sequenced in a study of human T cells and chemical hapten exposure. The time point is: patch test 1, 2 weeks after DPC sensitization. The treatment was: therapeutic diphenylcyclopropenone sensitization with weekly scalp DPC. Unfractionated whole blood was the source from which total RNA was extracted. TCRdb processed the RACE reads anew with MiXCR; each CDR3 protein has one entry. The profile covers roughly 52,000 distinct CDR3 sequences, with 9.5% to 11% appearing a single time and about 1.7% taken by the ten largest. Sequences were derived from whole blood, sampled in connection with sensitization to the hapten diphenylcyclopropenone (DPC). The receptors come from a woman aged 35 to 49 with alopecia areata. Some clones in this sample may be carry-over from other donors' samples.

This chain links TRBV12-3 or TRBV12-4 with TRBJ2-6; the D gene is possibly TRBD1 (5 bases). Trimming pared 3 bases from V and 0 bases from J, leaving 15 bases between. CDR3 size: 18 residues. The CDR3 sequence: CASSLRRVRASGANVLTF. The CDR3 bases are TGTGCCAGCAGTTTGCGCAGGGTCCGTGCCTCTGGGGCCAACGTCCTGACTTTC.

The rearrangement joins TRBV29-1 to TRBJ2-7, with D possibly matching TRBD2 (6 bases). The CDR3 sequence is 14 residues long. Looked up from germline, CDR1 is SQVTM and CDR2 is ANQGSEA. Between the trimmed V and J ends, which lost 1 base and 3 bases, there was a span of 13 bases. DNA of the CDR3: TGCAGCGTTGAAGTGGCCGGGACTGACTACGAGCAGTACTTC. It yields the protein CSVEVAGTDYEQYF.

This clonotype occurred a few times. The gene calls are TRBV20-1 and TRBJ1-1; the D is unclear. The CDR3 consists of 13 residues. The germline V and J ends were trimmed by 5 bases and 4 bases, with 14 bases remaining between them. Germline V gives CDR1 DFQATT, CDR2 SNEGSKA (reference sequence). CDR3 sequence: CSARGDHGTEAFF. The CDR3 DNA reads as TGCAGTGCTCGCGGGGATCACGGCACTGAAGCTTTCTTT.

This CDR3 reads CATRKGSQDEQYF. The CDR3 DNA sequence: TGTGCCACCAGAAAGGGGAGCCAGGACGAGCAGTACTTC. The V call is TRBV24-1, the J call TRBJ2-7; D may be TRBD1 or TRBD2 (5 bases each). The V gene's germline CDR1 is KGHDR and CDR2 SFDVKD. Trimming removed 7 bases from V and 5 bases from J, with 14 bases in between. This CDR3 has 13 amino acids.

DNA for the CDR3: TGTGCCAGCAGTTCCCTACTGACAGGGGTGGATCAGCCCCAGCATTTT. Protein: CASSSLLTGVDQPQHF. This sequence joins TRBV6-2 or TRBV6-3 and TRBJ1-5; TRBD1 matches at 8 bases. With V trimmed by 4 bases and J by 5 bases, 10 bases remained unmatched. The CDR3 runs 16 residues. Per germline, CDR1 MNHEY and CDR2 SVGEGT.

The chain is built from TRBV20-1 and TRBJ2-7, with 8 bases matching TRBD2. This CDR3 is built from 12 residues. The germline CDR1 and CDR2 sequences are DFQATT and SNEGSKA (reference sequence). V shed 6 bases and J 2 bases; nucleotides not matched to a gene: 3. CDR3 coding DNA: TGCAGTGCCCTGGGACTAGCCTACGAGCAGTACGTC. Its protein is CSALGLAYEQYV.